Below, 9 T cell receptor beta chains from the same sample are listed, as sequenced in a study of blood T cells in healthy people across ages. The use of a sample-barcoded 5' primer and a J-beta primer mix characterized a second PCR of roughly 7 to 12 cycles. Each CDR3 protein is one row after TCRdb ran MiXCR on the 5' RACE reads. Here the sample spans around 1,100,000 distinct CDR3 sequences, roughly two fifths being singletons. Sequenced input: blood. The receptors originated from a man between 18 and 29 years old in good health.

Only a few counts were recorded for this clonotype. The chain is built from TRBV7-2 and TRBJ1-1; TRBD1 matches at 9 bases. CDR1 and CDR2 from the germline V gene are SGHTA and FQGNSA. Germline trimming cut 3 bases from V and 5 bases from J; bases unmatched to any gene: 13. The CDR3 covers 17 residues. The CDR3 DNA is TGTGCCAGCAGCTTCGGATCCACGACAGGGGGAGGTACTGAAGCTTTCTTT. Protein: CASSFGSTTGGGTEAFF.

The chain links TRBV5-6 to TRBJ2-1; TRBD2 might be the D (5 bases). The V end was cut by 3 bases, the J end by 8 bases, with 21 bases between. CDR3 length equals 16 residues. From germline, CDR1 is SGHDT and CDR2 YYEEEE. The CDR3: CASSSTLRVKVHEQFF. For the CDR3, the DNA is TGTGCCAGCAGCTCCACGCTGCGGGTAAAAGTCCATGAGCAGTTCTTC.

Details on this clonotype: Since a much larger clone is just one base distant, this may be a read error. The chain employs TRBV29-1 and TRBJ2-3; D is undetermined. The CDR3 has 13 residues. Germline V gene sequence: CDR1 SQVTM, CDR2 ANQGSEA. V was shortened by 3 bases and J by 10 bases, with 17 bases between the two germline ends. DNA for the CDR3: TGCAGCGTTGAGCCCCTGGCGCCGAGAGCGCAGTATTTT. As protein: CSVEPLAPRAQYF.

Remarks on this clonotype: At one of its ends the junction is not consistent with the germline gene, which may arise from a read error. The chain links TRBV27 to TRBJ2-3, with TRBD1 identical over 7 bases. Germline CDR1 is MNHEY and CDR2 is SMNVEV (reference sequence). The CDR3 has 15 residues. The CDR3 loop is CANSSRQGVTDTQYF. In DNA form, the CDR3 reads TGTGCCAACAGTTCCAGACAGGGTGTCACAGATACGCAGTATTTT.

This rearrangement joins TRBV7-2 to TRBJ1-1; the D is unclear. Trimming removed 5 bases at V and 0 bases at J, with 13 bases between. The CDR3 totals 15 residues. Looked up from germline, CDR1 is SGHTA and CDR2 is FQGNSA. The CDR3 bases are TGTGCCAGCAGCGTCGAGAGGATCATGAACACTGAAGCTTTCTTT. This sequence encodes CASSVERIMNTEAFF. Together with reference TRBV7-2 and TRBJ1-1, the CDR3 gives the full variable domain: GAGVSQSPSNKVTEKGKDVELRCDPISGHTALYWYRQSLGQGLEFLIYFQGNSAPDKSGLPSDRFSAERTGGSVSTLTIQRTQQEDSAVYLCASSVERIMNTEAFFGQGTRLTVV.

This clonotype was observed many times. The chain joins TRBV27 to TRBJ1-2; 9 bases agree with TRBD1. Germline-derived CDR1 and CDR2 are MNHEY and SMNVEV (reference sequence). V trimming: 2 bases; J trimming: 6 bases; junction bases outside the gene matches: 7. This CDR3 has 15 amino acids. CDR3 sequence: CASSLKGRQGDGYTF. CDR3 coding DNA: TGTGCCAGCAGTTTAAAGGGTAGACAGGGGGATGGCTACACCTTC.

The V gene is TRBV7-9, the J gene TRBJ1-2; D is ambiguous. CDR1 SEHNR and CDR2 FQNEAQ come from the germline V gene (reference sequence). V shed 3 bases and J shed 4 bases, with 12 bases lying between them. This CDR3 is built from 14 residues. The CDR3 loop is CASSFGRTGYGYTF. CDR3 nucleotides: TGTGCCAGCAGCTTTGGCAGGACGGGCTATGGCTACACCTTC.

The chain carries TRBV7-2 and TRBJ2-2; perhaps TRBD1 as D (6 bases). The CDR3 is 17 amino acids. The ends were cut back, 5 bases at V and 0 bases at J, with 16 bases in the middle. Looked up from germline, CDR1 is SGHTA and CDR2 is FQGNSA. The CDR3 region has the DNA TGTGCCAGCAGCGACTTCACCAGGGGAACGAACACCGGGGAGCTGTTTTTT. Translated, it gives CASSDFTRGTNTGELFF.

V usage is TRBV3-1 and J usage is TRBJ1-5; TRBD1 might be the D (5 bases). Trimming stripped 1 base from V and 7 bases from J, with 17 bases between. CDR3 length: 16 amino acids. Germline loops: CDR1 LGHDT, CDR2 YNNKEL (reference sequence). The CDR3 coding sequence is TGTGCCAGCAGCCAAGGGGACGGGACTTCTCGACAGCCCCAGCATTTT. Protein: CASSQGDGTSRQPQHF. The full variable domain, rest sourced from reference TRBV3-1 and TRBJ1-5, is DTAVSQTPKYLVTQMGNDKSIKCEQNLGHDTMYWYKQDSKKFLKIMFSYNNKELIINETVPNRFSPKSPDKAHLNLHINSLELGDSAVYFCASSQGDGTSRQPQHFGDGTRLSIL.